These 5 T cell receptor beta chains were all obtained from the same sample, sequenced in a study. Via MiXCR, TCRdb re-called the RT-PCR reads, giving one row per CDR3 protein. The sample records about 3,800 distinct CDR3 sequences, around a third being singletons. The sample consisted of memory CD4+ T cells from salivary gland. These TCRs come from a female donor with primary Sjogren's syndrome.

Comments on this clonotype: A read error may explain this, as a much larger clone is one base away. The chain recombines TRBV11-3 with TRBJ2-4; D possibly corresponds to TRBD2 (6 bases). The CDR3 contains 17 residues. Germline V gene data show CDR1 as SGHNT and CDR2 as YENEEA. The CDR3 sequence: CANSFPYSGVSGNIQYF. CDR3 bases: TGTGCCAACAGCTTCCCCTACTCGGGGGTAAGCGGAAACATTCAGTACTTC.

DNA of the CDR3: TGTGCCACCAGTGATAGCGGGCCACTCTACAATGAGCAGTATTTT. It yields the protein CATSDSGPLYNEQYF. This chain joins TRBV24-1 and TRBJ2-3; a possible D gene is TRBD2 (6 bases). Germline CDR1 and CDR2: KGHDR and SFDVKD. This CDR3 contains 15 residues. V was trimmed by 3 bases and J by 11 bases, leaving 20 bases between them.

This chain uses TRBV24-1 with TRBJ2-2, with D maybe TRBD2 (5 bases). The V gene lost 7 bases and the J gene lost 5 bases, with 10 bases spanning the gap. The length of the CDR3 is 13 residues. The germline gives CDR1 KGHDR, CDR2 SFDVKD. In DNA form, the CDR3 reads TGTGCCACCAGGACGTCGGGGACCGGGGAGCTGTTTTTT. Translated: CATRTSGTGELFF.

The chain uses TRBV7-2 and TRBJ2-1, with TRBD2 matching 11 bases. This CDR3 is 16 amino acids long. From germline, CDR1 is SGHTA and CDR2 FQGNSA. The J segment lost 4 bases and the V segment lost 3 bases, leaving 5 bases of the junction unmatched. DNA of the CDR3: TGTGCCAGCAGCTTGTCTCCTAGCGGGAGGTACAATGAGCAGTTCTTC. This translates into CASSLSPSGRYNEQFF. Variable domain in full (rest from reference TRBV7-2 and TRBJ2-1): GAGVSQSPSNKVTEKGKDVELRCDPISGHTALYWYRQSLGQGLEFLIYFQGNSAPDKSGLPSDRFSAERTGGSVSTLTIQRTQQEDSAVYLCASSLSPSGRYNEQFFGPGTRLTVL.

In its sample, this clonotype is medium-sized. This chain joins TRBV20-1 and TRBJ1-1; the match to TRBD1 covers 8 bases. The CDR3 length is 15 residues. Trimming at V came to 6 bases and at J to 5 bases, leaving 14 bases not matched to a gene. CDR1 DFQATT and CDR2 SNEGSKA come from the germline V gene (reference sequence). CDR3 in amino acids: CSAPGQGGATTEAFF. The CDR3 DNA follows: TGCAGTGCACCTGGACAGGGAGGTGCGACAACTGAAGCTTTCTTT.